Listed below are T cell receptor beta chains from one sample, sequenced in a study of shared clonotypes between healthy human individuals. Sequencing was performed with immunoSEQ multiplex PCR; in TCRdb, only in-frame clones are kept and a portion is missing. The table has 2 million or so clones, approximately 95% seen once. Sequenced sample: naive CD8+ T cells sorted from blood. Every receptor here comes from a man aged 18 to 29 in good health. CDR3s include the opening cysteine and the closing phenylalanine or tryptophan. A D gene is named only where the DNA matches it firmly. Size is omitted from some rows. Given values are once, few, many or a class for expanded clones.

d_call	cdr3_length	v_call	j_call	clone_size	cdr3_aa	cdr3_nt
.	16	TRBV5-1	TRBJ1-1	once	CASSPEGVALNTEAFF	TGCGCCAGCAGCCCCGAAGGGGTTGCTTTGAACACTGAAGCTTTCTTT
TRBD2	17	TRBV9	TRBJ2-3	once	CASSVEGLAGRTDTQYF	TGTGCCAGCAGCGTAGAAGGACTAGCGGGGCGCACAGATACGCAGTATTTT
.	14	TRBV27	TRBJ2-7	.	CASSPQSSTYEQYF	TGTGCCAGCAGTCCGCAGAGCTCGACCTACGAGCAGTACTTC
.	14	TRBV4-1	TRBJ2-2	.	CASSIGQNTGELFF	TGCGCCAGCAGTATTGGACAGAACACCGGGGAGCTGTTTTTT
TRBD2	17	TRBV4-3	TRBJ2-3	once	CASSRILAGGGPDTQYF	TGCGCCAGCAGCCGAATACTAGCGGGAGGAGGCCCAGATACGCAGTATTTT
.	11	TRBV25-1	TRBJ1-3	.	CASSAGFTIYF	TGTGCCAGCAGTGCAGGATTTACCATATATTTT
.	14	TRBV5-6	TRBJ1-6	.	CASSRRADNSPLHF	TGTGCCAGCTCTCGCCGGGCCGATAATTCACCCCTCCACTTT
TRBD1	15	TRBV27	TRBJ2-1	.	CASSPLSTGFDEQFF	TGTGCCAGCAGCCCTCTGTCGACAGGGTTTGATGAGCAGTTCTTC
.	12	TRBV25-1	TRBJ1-2	.	CASSADIYGYTF	TGTGCCAGCAGTGCCGACATCTATGGCTACACCTTC
TRBD1	12	TRBV19	TRBJ1-2	.	CASSEGAYGYTF	TGTGCCAGTAGTGAGGGGGCCTATGGCTACACCTTC
.	14	TRBV4-1	TRBJ2-7	.	CASSHYAGTYEQYF	TGCGCCAGCAGCCATTACGCAGGTACCTACGAGCAGTACTTC
.	14	TRBV10-3	TRBJ1-5	.	CAISEGREVQPQHF	TGTGCCATCAGCGAGGGCAGGGAGGTGCAGCCCCAGCATTTT
TRBD2	17	TRBV12-5	TRBJ2-1	.	CASGLVMGGRAVNEQFF	TGTGCTAGTGGTTTGGTAATGGGCGGGAGGGCCGTCAATGAGCAGTTCTTC
.	14	TRBV6-5	TRBJ1-1	.	CASSYSDPNTEAFF	TGTGCCAGCAGTTACTCGGACCCGAACACTGAAGCTTTCTTT
.	13	TRBV6-6	TRBJ2-3	.	CASSLLSSDTQYF	TGTGCCAGCAGTTTATTGAGTTCAGATACGCAGTATTTT
TRBD1	15	TRBV27	TRBJ1-4	.	CASSLTGQPNEKLFF	TGTGCCAGCAGTTTAACGGGACAGCCTAATGAAAAACTGTTTTTT
TRBD2	16	TRBV9	TRBJ2-3	.	CASSVDSGGHLDTQYF	TGTGCCAGCAGCGTAGACAGCGGGGGGCACCTAGATACGCAGTATTTT
TRBD2	17	TRBV6-1	TRBJ2-1	.	CASSELAGGPPTNEQFF	TGTGCCAGCAGTGAGCTAGCGGGGGGCCCTCCTACAAATGAGCAGTTCTTC
.	13	TRBV28	TRBJ2-7	.	CASATGLTYEQYF	TGTGCCAGTGCGACAGGTCTCACCTACGAGCAGTACTTC
.	14	TRBV4-1	TRBJ2-3	.	CASSQVMGTDTQYF	TGCGCCAGCAGCCAAGTTATGGGCACAGATACGCAGTATTTT
.	15	TRBV7-9	TRBJ1-6	.	CASSPVRGPDSPLHF	TGTGCCAGCAGCCCCGTCCGGGGTCCTGATTCACCCCTCCACTTT
TRBD2	15	TRBV6-5	TRBJ2-1	.	CASSYLWEGVNEQFF	TGTGCCAGCAGTTACTTGTGGGAGGGCGTCAATGAGCAGTTCTTC
TRBD1	13	TRBV7-9	TRBJ1-2	.	CASSPTTGDGYTF	TGTGCCAGCAGCCCCACGACAGGGGATGGCTACACCTTC
.	15	TRBV5-6	TRBJ1-6	.	CASSLDDGLNSPLHF	TGTGCCAGCAGCTTGGACGACGGGCTTAATTCACCCCTCCACTTT
TRBD2	17	TRBV5-6	TRBJ2-1	.	CASSLYSGRAVFNEQFF	TGTGCCAGCAGCTTGTATAGCGGGAGGGCCGTTTTCAATGAGCAGTTCTTC
TRBD2	15	TRBV9	TRBJ2-7	.	CASSEGLADSYEQYF	TGTGCCAGCAGCGAGGGACTAGCGGACTCTTACGAGCAGTACTTC
.	13	TRBV7-9	TRBJ1-2	.	CASSFGGTYGYTF	TGTGCCAGCAGCTTTGGCGGCACCTATGGCTACACCTTC
.	14	TRBV6-4	TRBJ1-5	.	CASSAIGGWQPQHF	TGTGCCAGCAGTGCGATTGGGGGCTGGCAGCCCCAGCATTTT
.	15	TRBV14	TRBJ1-2	.	CASSQDFGGARGYTF	TGTGCCAGCAGCCAAGATTTCGGAGGGGCGCGAGGCTACACCTTC
.	12	TRBV6-4	TRBJ1-5	.	CAPLRVYQPQHF	TGTGCCCCCCTCCGTGTTTATCAGCCCCAGCATTTT
.	14	TRBV11-2	TRBJ2-7	.	CASSFTALSYEQYF	TGTGCCAGCAGCTTTACAGCCTTATCCTACGAGCAGTACTTC
TRBD2	13	TRBV4-1	TRBJ2-7	.	CASSSSGPYEQYF	TGCGCCAGCAGTTCTAGCGGCCCCTACGAGCAGTACTTC
.	14	TRBV13	TRBJ2-3	once	CASSLAPITDTQYF	TGTGCCAGCAGCTTAGCCCCCATCACAGATACGCAGTATTTT
.	12	TRBV28	TRBJ2-2	.	CASSLPPGELFF	TGTGCCAGCAGTTTACCCCCCGGGGAGCTGTTTTTT
TRBD2	15	TRBV9	TRBJ2-1	.	CASSALAGEYNEQFF	TGTGCCAGCAGCGCACTAGCGGGAGAGTACAATGAGCAGTTCTTC
.	13	TRBV6-5	TRBJ1-5	.	CASSPGVVQPQHF	TGTGCCAGCAGTCCAGGGGTAGTTCAGCCCCAGCATTTT
TRBD1	16	TRBV30	TRBJ1-4	.	CAWRGQGESSYEKLFF	TGTGCCTGGAGGGGACAGGGGGAGTCCTCTTATGAAAAACTGTTTTTT
.	15	TRBV13	TRBJ2-1	.	CASSAKKGAYNEQFF	TGTGCCAGCAGCGCTAAAAAGGGTGCCTACAATGAGCAGTTCTTC
.	15	TRBV4-1	TRBJ2-2	.	CASSRGVGLTGELFF	TGCGCCAGCAGCCGGGGTGTGGGGCTTACCGGGGAGCTGTTTTTT
.	14	TRBV7-8	TRBJ2-7	.	CASSRGPKVNEQYF	TGTGCCAGCAGTCGAGGGCCCAAGGTGAACGAGCAGTACTTC
TRBD1	14	TRBV27	TRBJ1-2	.	CASSPRGHDYGYTF	TGTGCCAGCAGCCCAAGGGGGCACGACTATGGCTACACCTTC
.	15	TRBV28	TRBJ1-2	.	CASSLRWDTYYGYTF	TGTGCCAGCAGCCTTCGTTGGGACACGTACTATGGCTACACCTTC
TRBD1	13	TRBV27	TRBJ2-7	.	CASSFQGVYEQYF	TGTGCCAGCAGTTTCCAGGGGGTCTACGAGCAGTACTTC
.	14	TRBV5-1	TRBJ2-5	.	CASSLGLVEETQYF	TGCGCCAGCAGCTTGGGACTAGTTGAGGAGACCCAGTACTTC
.	14	TRBV10-3	TRBJ2-2	.	CAITKGGNTGELFF	TGTGCCATCACAAAGGGGGGGAACACCGGGGAGCTGTTTTTT
.	15	TRBV4-1	TRBJ1-3	.	CASSRVQSSGNTIYF	TGCGCCAGCAGCCGCGTACAGAGCTCTGGAAACACCATATATTTT
.	12	TRBV5-4	TRBJ1-1	.	CASSLTDTEAFF	TGTGCCAGCAGCTTGACGGACACTGAAGCTTTCTTT
TRBD1	14	TRBV13	TRBJ1-2	.	CASSIGQGNYGYTF	TGTGCCAGCAGTATTGGACAGGGCAACTATGGCTACACCTTC
.	16	TRBV6-1	TRBJ1-5	.	CASREGRGRSNQPQHF	TGTGCCAGCAGAGAAGGAAGGGGCCGCAGCAATCAGCCCCAGCATTTT
TRBD2	15	TRBV4-1	TRBJ2-7	.	CASSPRLAGEYEQYF	TGCGCCAGCAGCCCCCGACTAGCGGGAGAGTACGAGCAGTACTTC
.	14	TRBV27	TRBJ1-5	.	CASSLRGVDQPQHF	TGTGCCAGCAGTTTAAGGGGCGTCGATCAGCCCCAGCATTTT
TRBD2	13	TRBV7-9	TRBJ2-7	.	CASSRGTSYEQYF	TGTGCCAGCAGCCGCGGGACTAGCTACGAGCAGTACTTC
.	12	TRBV9	TRBJ2-2	once	CASSEVTGELFF	TGTGCCAGCAGCGAGGTCACCGGGGAGCTGTTTTTT
.	13	TRBV5-1	TRBJ1-2	.	CASSGDSAYGYTF	TGCGCCAGCAGCGGTGACAGCGCCTATGGCTACACCTTC
.	14	TRBV14	TRBJ2-1	.	CASSQGTGWNEQFF	TGTGCCAGCAGCCAGGGGACTGGGTGGAATGAGCAGTTCTTC
.	13	TRBV10-1	TRBJ1-1	.	CASSESGGTEAFF	TGCGCCAGCAGTGAGTCCGGGGGCACTGAAGCTTTCTTT
.	17	TRBV4-3	TRBJ1-5	.	CASSQDVSGEGGQPQHF	TGCGCCAGCAGCCAAGATGTATCCGGCGAGGGAGGCCAGCCCCAGCATTTT
.	12	TRBV6-5	TRBJ2-7	few	CASSYSGQREHF	TGTGCCAGCAGTTACTCCGGACAACGGGAGCACTTC